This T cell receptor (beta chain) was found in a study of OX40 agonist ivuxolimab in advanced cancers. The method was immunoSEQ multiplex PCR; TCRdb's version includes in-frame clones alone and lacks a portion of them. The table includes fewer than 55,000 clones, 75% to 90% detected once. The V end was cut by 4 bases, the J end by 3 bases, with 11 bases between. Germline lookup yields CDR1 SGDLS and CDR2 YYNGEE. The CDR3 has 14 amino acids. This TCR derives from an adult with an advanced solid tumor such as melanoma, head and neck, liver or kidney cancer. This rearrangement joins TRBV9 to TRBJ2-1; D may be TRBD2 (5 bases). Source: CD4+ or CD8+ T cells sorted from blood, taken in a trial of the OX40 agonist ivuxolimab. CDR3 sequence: CASSPSGIYNEQFF. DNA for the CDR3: TGTGCCAGCAGCCCATCGGGGATCTACAATGAGCAGTTCTTC.